This TCR beta chain comes out of a study of blood T cell repertoires in COVID-19. Background on the study: Whether acute or convalescent, the COVID-19 samples came from the United States, Italy and Spain. From T cells, B-cell-depleted T cells, or PBMCs came the material, which was cDNA or gDNA.

The CDR3 covers 18 residues. Per germline, CDR1 SGDLS and CDR2 YYNGEE. V dropped 0 bases and J dropped 2; count of bases not matched to a gene: 12. Original analysis: The assay estimated nucleated cells by amplifying reference gene primers. Using immunoSEQ multiplex PCR, the repertoire was profiled, and TCRdb retains in-frame clones only, with some absent. That table is the source of V, J and clone size, and D and trimming were worked out from the DNA. The sample has about 15,000 clones, about 83% seen once. This clone has only one observation. The source material was peripheral blood. The origin of this receptor is a human donor with active COVID-19. The donor label of this sample is uncertain. The chain joins TRBV9 to TRBJ2-7, with 9 bases fitting TRBD2. The CDR3 sequence is CASSVGDGLAGIPYEQYF. CDR3 coding DNA: TGTGCCAGCAGCGTAGGGGACGGGCTAGCGGGGATCCCCTACGAGCAGTACTTC.